This T cell receptor beta chain was documented in a study of OX40 agonist ivuxolimab in advanced cancers. Regarding the study as a whole: Dose levels from 0.1 to 3.0 mg/kg saw CD4+ and CD8+ blood T cells expand clonally by week 6. Expanded clones were, on average, more numerous among CD8+ T cells than CD4+.

Of note for this clone: No antigen is known for it.

CDR1 and CDR2 from the germline V gene are KGHSH and LQKENI. Trimming took 5 bases from V and 0 from J, leaving 16 bases between them. The CDR3 is made up of 16 amino acids. Only in-frame clones appear in the TCRdb table, and some are missing; sequencing was by immunoSEQ multiplex PCR. The data show more than 40,000 clones, just over 85% seen once. This sequence originates from an adult with an advanced solid tumor such as melanoma, head and neck, liver or kidney cancer. The sample in question was CD4+ or CD8+ T cells sorted from blood, obtained in a trial of the OX40 agonist ivuxolimab. This sequence joins TRBV18 and TRBJ1-1; D not certain. CDR3 amino acids: CASSVRVQAMNTEAFF. The CDR3 DNA is TGTGCCAGCTCAGTAAGGGTGCAGGCAATGAACACTGAAGCTTTCTTT.